This T cell receptor beta chain was sequenced during a study of sequential checkpoint blockade in melanoma. As for the study in general: First-line arms were nivolumab then ipilimumab, or the reverse, randomized 1:1. Maintenance nivolumab came after either treatment sequence.

The repertoire was sequenced with immunoSEQ multiplex PCR; TCRdb's copy has only in-frame clones and lacks some. The data show about 25,000 clones, 77% seen once. CDR1 and CDR2 from the germline V gene are LNHDA and SQIVND (reference sequence). The CDR3 has 15 amino acids. V was pared by 10 bases and J by 2 bases, with 9 bases of the junction left unmatched. Specified treatment: randomized to nivolumab then ipilimumab (arm A) or the reverse (arm B). Patients had received no earlier DNA-damaging chemotherapy. Live CD3+CD8+ CD19− CD56− cells were sorted from PBMCs. The chain couples TRBV19 to TRBJ1-3, with 9 positions matching TRBD1. The TCR originated in a human donor with melanoma. This specimen consisted of CD8+ T cells sorted from blood (inferred from file names), obtained from a patient given nivolumab and ipilimumab in sequence. The CDR3, as DNA: TGTGCCACCAGGACAGGGGATCTAGCTGGAAACACCATATATTTT. Protein product: CATRTGDLAGNTIYF.